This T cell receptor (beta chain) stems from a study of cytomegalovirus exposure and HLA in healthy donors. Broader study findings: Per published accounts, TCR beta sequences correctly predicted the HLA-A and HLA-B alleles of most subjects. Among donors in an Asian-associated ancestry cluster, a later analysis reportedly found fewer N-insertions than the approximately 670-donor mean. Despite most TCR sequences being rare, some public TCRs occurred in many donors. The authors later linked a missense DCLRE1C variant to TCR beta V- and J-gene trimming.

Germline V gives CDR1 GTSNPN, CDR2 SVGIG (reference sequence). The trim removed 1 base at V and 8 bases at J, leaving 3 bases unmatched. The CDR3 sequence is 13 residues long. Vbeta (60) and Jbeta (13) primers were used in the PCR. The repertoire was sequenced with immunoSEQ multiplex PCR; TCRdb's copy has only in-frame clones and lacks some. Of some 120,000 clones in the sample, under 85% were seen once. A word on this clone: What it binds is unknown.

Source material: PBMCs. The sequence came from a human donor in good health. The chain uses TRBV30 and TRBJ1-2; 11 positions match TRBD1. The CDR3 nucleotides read TGTGCCTGGAGTGAATGGGACAGGGGGGGCTACACCTTC. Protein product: CAWSEWDRGGYTF. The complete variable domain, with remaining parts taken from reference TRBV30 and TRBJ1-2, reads SQTIHQWPATLVQPVGSPLSLECTVEGTSNPNLYWYRQAAGRGLQLLFYSVGIGQISSEVPQNLSASRPQDRQFILSSKKLLLSDSGFYLCAWSEWDRGGYTFGSGTRLTVV.